The TCR beta chain under discussion was sequenced for a study of blood T cell repertoires in COVID-19. Study in general: Sources were T cells, B-cell-depleted T cells, or PBMCs; the material itself was cDNA or gDNA.

Trimming stripped 3 bases from V and 1 base from J, with 10 bases between. The CDR3 is 14 residues long. Per the germline V gene, CDR1 is LNHDA and CDR2 is SQIVND (reference sequence). Original data processing: Reference gene primer amplification in the assay estimated nucleated cell counts. Repertoires were generated with immunoSEQ multiplex PCR, while TCRdb's copy carries only in-frame clones and drops some. V and J calls and clone size are as listed in that table; D and trimming were resolved from the DNA. The sample carries nearly 110,000 clones, under 85% recorded once. This sequence originates from a woman aged 55-70 years with acute or convalescent COVID-19. The chain couples TRBV19 to TRBJ2-7; D might be TRBD1 (6 bases). Material for sequencing was peripheral blood. In DNA, the CDR3 is TGTGCCAGTAGTATTAGGACAGTTTCCTACGAGCAGTACTTC. It encodes CASSIRTVSYEQYF.